What follows are 16 T cell receptor beta chains derived from one specimen sequenced in a study of memory CD4+ T cells and cytomegalovirus serostatus. Libraries were prepared by immunoSEQ multiplex PCR; TCRdb keeps only in-frame clonotypes and omits some of them. The data show 50,000 or so clones, 65% to 85% seen once. Single viable CD3+CD4+CD8-CD45RO+ cells were sorted as the memory CD4+ T cells. Sequences were obtained from memory CD4+ T cells from blood. The origin of the receptors is an adult in good health and CMV-seronegative.

The chain uses TRBV19 and TRBJ2-2; D might be TRBD2 (6 bases). The germline CDR1 and CDR2 sequences are LNHDA and SQIVND (reference sequence). The CDR3 totals 13 residues. The V end was cut by 7 bases, the J end by 3 bases, with 9 bases between. The chain's CDR3 is CASTPGDTGELFF. CDR3 sequence (DNA): TGTGCCAGTACTCCGGGGGACACCGGGGAGCTGTTTTTT.

This chain connects TRBV28 to TRBJ2-3, with 8 positions matching TRBD2. The CDR3 runs to 15 residues. The J segment lost 6 bases and the V segment lost 6 bases, leaving 11 bases of the junction unmatched. Germline V gives CDR1 MDHEN, CDR2 SYDVKM. CDR3 coding DNA: TGTGCCAGCAGCCCCGGGGGGGCCACAGGCGATACGCAGTATTTT. This codes for CASSPGGATGDTQYF.

This chain links TRBV6-5 with TRBJ1-2; D ambiguous. The germline V gene has CDR1 MNHEY and CDR2 SVGAGI. This CDR3 contains 15 residues. Trimming pared 2 bases from V and 2 bases from J, leaving 12 bases between. This CDR3 is CASSYQETANYGYTF. In DNA, the CDR3 is TGTGCCAGCAGTTACCAAGAAACAGCGAACTATGGCTACACCTTC.

V is TRBV18 and J is TRBJ1-4; no definite D call. Between the trimmed V and J ends, which lost 2 bases and 0 bases, there was a span of 7 bases. Germline V gene data show CDR1 as KGHSH and CDR2 as LQKENI. This CDR3 has 15 residues. The CDR3 DNA reads TGTGCCAGCTCACCAAGGGCCGCAACTAATGAAAAACTGTTTTTT. Its translation is CASSPRAATNEKLFF. Using reference TRBV18 and TRBJ1-4 for the parts outside the CDR3, the full variable domain is NAGVMQNPRHLVRRRGQEARLRCSPMKGHSHVYWYRQLPEEGLKFMVYLQKENIIDESGMPKERFSAEFPKEGPSILRIQQVVRGDSAAYFCASSPRAATNEKLFFGSGTQLSVL.

The CDR3 coding sequence is TGTGCCAGCAGCTTAGACCCGCCCGGGGGTTTGGTATACGAGCAGTACTTC. This gives the protein CASSLDPPGGLVYEQYF. The V and J genes are TRBV7-2 and TRBJ2-7, with D maybe TRBD2 (6 bases). The germline gives CDR1 SGHTA, CDR2 FQGNSA. The CDR3 is 17 residues long. The V end was cut by 1 base, the J end by 4 bases, with 20 bases between. The whole variable domain, remainder taken from reference TRBV7-2 and TRBJ2-7, is GAGVSQSPSNKVTEKGKDVELRCDPISGHTALYWYRQSLGQGLEFLIYFQGNSAPDKSGLPSDRFSAERTGGSVSTLTIQRTQQEDSAVYLCASSLDPPGGLVYEQYFGPGTRLTVT.

This clone has only a few counts. V is TRBV19 and J is TRBJ2-7; 7 bases are a match to TRBD1. The CDR3 totals 14 residues. Germline V CDR1 and CDR2: LNHDA, SQIVND (reference sequence). The V gene end was trimmed by 2 bases and the J gene end by 6 bases; junction bases not matched to a gene: 7. CDR3 nucleotide sequence: TGTGCCAGTAGTATAAAGGGGGCTATTAGCGAGCAGTACTTC. Amino acid sequence: CASSIKGAISEQYF. The full variable domain, in which reference TRBV19 and TRBJ2-7 provide the parts outside the CDR3, is DGGITQSPKYLFRKEGQNVTLSCEQNLNHDAMYWYRQDPGQGLRLIYYSQIVNDFQKGDIAEGYSVSREKKESFPLTVTSAQKNPTAFYLCASSIKGAISEQYFGPGTRLTVT.

Only one count was recorded for this clone. At one of its ends the junction is not consistent with the germline gene, which may arise from a read error. The genes are TRBV27 and TRBJ2-1; D unclear. Germline loops: CDR1 MNHEY, CDR2 SMNVEV (reference sequence). The CDR3 spans 13 residues. In DNA form, the CDR3 reads TGTGCCAGCAGTTCCCGCCCTGCCTCGAGTTGGCTCTTC. It encodes CASSSRPASSWLF.

This rearrangement joins TRBV7-2 to TRBJ1-3, with 8 bases aligning to TRBD1. CDR1 and CDR2 (germline): SGHTA, FQGNSA. Unmatched junction bases numbered 8, after V lost 5 bases and J lost 2 bases. This CDR3 spans 16 amino acids. CDR3 coding DNA: TGTGCCAGCAGCCCTCAGGGGGCGCAAACTGGAAACACCATATATTTT. Translation: CASSPQGAQTGNTIYF. Full variable domain (missing parts from reference TRBV7-2 and TRBJ1-3): GAGVSQSPSNKVTEKGKDVELRCDPISGHTALYWYRQSLGQGLEFLIYFQGNSAPDKSGLPSDRFSAERTGGSVSTLTIQRTQQEDSAVYLCASSPQGAQTGNTIYFGEGSWLTVV.

Note on this clone: A junction end diverges from the germline sequence, so it may reflect a read error. The rearrangement links TRBV5-1 to TRBJ2-4; D gene ambiguous. Germline V gene lookup returns CDR1 SGHRS and CDR2 YFSETQ. This CDR3 has 14 residues. The CDR3 region has the DNA TGCGCCAGCAGCTTACAGATAAGCCAAAAAATTCAGTACTTC. It specifies CASSLQISQKIQYF.

The chain couples TRBV2 to TRBJ1-6; D unresolved. From germline, CDR1 is SNHLY and CDR2 FYNNEI. This CDR3 contains 16 residues. Trimming pared 2 bases from V and 7 bases from J, leaving 15 bases between. CDR3 in amino acids: CASSELGREANSPLHF. The CDR3 DNA reads TGTGCCAGCAGTGAACTTGGTCGGGAGGCGAATTCACCCCTCCACTTT.

The rearrangement links TRBV6-5 to TRBJ2-3, with a weak D call TRBD2 (5 bases). Looked up from germline, CDR1 is MNHEY and CDR2 is SVGAGI. The CDR3 covers 15 residues. Trimming took 11 bases from V and 2 from J, leaving 20 bases between them. This chain's CDR3 is CAAKKFGEFTDTQYF. Written as DNA, the CDR3 is TGTGCCGCCAAAAAGTTTGGGGAGTTCACAGATACGCAGTATTTT.

The genes are TRBV30 and TRBJ2-2, with TRBD1 identical over 10 bases. V lost 3 bases and J lost 6; bases outside the gene matches: 7. The CDR3 is made up of 15 amino acids. Germline V gene sequence: CDR1 GTSNPN, CDR2 SVGIG (reference sequence). The CDR3 here is CAWRPWTGGSGELFF. CDR3 coding DNA: TGTGCCTGGAGGCCGTGGACAGGGGGGTCCGGGGAGCTGTTTTTT.

This chain connects TRBV7-2 to TRBJ2-7, with 7 bases identical to TRBD2. Unmatched junction bases numbered 16, after V lost 5 bases and J lost 0 bases. The germline CDR1 and CDR2 sequences are SGHTA and FQGNSA. This CDR3 comprises 18 residues. DNA for the CDR3: TGTGCCAGCAGCCCAAATATTGGGTACGGGGGGAGCTCCTACGAGCAGTACTTC. Its protein is CASSPNIGYGGSSYEQYF. Complete variable domain (other parts from reference TRBV7-2 and TRBJ2-7): GAGVSQSPSNKVTEKGKDVELRCDPISGHTALYWYRQSLGQGLEFLIYFQGNSAPDKSGLPSDRFSAERTGGSVSTLTIQRTQQEDSAVYLCASSPNIGYGGSSYEQYFGPGTRLTVT.

The V gene is TRBV7-8, the J gene TRBJ1-1; possibly TRBD1 for D (5 bases). Germline V lookup: CDR1 SGHVS, CDR2 FQNEAQ. The V gene lost 4 bases and the J gene lost 2 bases, with 11 bases spanning the gap. CDR3 length equals 14 residues. The CDR3, as DNA: TGTGCCAGCAGCTCTGGACAAGCTAACACTGAAGCTTTCTTT. Translating it yields CASSSGQANTEAFF.

This clone was counted between two and nine times. The CDR3, as DNA: TGTGCCAGCAGCTCCCCTGATCAGCCCCAGCATTTT. The encoded protein is CASSSPDQPQHF. The chain couples TRBV7-2 to TRBJ1-5; no reliable D call. CDR1 is SGHTA and CDR2 is FQGNSA in the germline V gene. The CDR3 spans 12 residues. Trimming pared 4 bases from V and 5 bases from J, leaving 6 bases between.

V and J are TRBV6-1 and TRBJ1-1; D uncertain. The CDR3 runs to 14 residues. The germline gives CDR1 MNHNS, CDR2 SASEGT. V shed 2 bases and J shed 1 base, with 8 bases lying between them. The CDR3 spells CASSEYLGNTEAFF. DNA of the CDR3: TGTGCCAGCAGTGAATACTTGGGGAACACTGAAGCTTTCTTT.